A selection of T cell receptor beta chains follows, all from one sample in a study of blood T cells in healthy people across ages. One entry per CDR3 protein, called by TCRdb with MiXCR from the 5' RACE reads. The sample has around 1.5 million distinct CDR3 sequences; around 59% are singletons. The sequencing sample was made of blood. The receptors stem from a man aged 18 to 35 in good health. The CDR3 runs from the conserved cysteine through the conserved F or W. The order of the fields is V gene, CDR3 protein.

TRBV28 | CASMTGKNYEQYF
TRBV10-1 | CASSSGTGTVGYTF
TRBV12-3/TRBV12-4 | CASSPGGVDYGYTF
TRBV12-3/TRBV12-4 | CASRASFSSYEQYF
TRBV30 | CAWSGNEQFF
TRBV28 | CASSPYTEQYF
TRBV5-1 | CASSLDGGNYGYTF
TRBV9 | CASSVVGGNPDTQYF
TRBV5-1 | CASSFMDRDRETQYF
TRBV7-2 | CASSFRGGFKQPQHF
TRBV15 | CATKLGRGNTEAFF
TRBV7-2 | CASSAVAGELYGYTF
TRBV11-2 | CASTRELVNTEAFF
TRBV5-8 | CASSLAFYGANVLTF
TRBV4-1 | CASSQVREVGEKLFF
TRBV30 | CAGSLQGPYTEAFF
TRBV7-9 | CASSPRGGEENEKLFF
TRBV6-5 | CASSRSGLAGGTSSYNEQFF
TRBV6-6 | CASSNSRSDTQYF
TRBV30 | CAWSGSTAQYF
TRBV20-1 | CSAGQDRVTEAFF
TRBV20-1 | CSEAETSGGTQYF
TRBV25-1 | CASKAGGFQETQYF
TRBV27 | CVSSVTGLDEQYF
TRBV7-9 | CASRGVGSYEQYF
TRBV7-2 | CASIPTGTELTDTQYF
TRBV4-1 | CASSQGRTFGREKLFF
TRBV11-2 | CASSSGLAGLQETQYF
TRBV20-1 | CSARDGPAPGQSEAFF
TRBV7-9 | CASSRDRGAYGYTF
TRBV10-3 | CAISEDGSSTDTQYF
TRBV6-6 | CASSPGHTDTQYF
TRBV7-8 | CASSSDRLNQPQHF
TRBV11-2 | CASSLSYRYNEQFF
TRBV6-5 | CASSYSPRNYNEQFF
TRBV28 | CASSSTRRRGYEQYF
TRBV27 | CASSLSHLAGNEQYF
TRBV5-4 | CASRPTGLAGGREQFF
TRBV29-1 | CSVGKHLLNNEQYF
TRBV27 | CASSYLGTGHQPQHF
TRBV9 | CASTVGTGGHSEQFF
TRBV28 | CASSFTGRGTEAFF
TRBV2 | CASSEYPGYTF
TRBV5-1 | CASRPTSLGVPRLAREGETQYF
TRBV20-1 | CSATARDYEQYF
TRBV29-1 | CSVGIQDTDTQYF
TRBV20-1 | CSASRATARPDTTNEKLFF
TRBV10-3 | CAISAGGGNEQFF
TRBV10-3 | CAISEGGAMNTEAFF
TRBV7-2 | CASSLALDRYEQYF
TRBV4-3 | CASSQVGSGASSYNEQFF
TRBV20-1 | CSAEGGAGYGYTF
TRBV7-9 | CASSSKSGSPLSNEQFF
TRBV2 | CASRPLVHNEQFF
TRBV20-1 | CSAMVSGRLNEQFF